This T cell receptor beta chain stems from a study of early T cells in non-severe SARS-CoV-2 infection. Study context: Chains were unpaired, as sequencing was done on bulk RNA from unsorted whole blood. Study results and limitations: A preference for anti-spike CD8 responses marked VDJdb matching, which missed private and CD4 specificities.

Each cDNA molecule carried a unique molecular identifier. TCRdb re-called the 5' RACE reads with MiXCR, one entry per CDR3 protein. Seen here are 80,000 or so distinct CDR3 sequences, 9.5% to 15% observed once, and the top ten hold about 3.5%. Germline values: CDR1 GTSNPN, CDR2 SVGIG (reference sequence). CDR3 length: 14 residues. Trimming left V 2 bases short and J 8 bases short, with 18 bases between. As concerns this clonotype: Its specificity is not known.

Sample: whole blood. V and J are TRBV30 and TRBJ1-2; TRBD1 might be the D (6 bases). This TCR came from an adult who was a healthcare worker with PCR-confirmed SARS-CoV-2 infection or an uninfected control (not recorded which). As DNA, the CDR3 is TGTGCCTGGAGTATGAGCAGGGGTGGACGGGGCTACACCTTC. It codes for CAWSMSRGGRGYTF.